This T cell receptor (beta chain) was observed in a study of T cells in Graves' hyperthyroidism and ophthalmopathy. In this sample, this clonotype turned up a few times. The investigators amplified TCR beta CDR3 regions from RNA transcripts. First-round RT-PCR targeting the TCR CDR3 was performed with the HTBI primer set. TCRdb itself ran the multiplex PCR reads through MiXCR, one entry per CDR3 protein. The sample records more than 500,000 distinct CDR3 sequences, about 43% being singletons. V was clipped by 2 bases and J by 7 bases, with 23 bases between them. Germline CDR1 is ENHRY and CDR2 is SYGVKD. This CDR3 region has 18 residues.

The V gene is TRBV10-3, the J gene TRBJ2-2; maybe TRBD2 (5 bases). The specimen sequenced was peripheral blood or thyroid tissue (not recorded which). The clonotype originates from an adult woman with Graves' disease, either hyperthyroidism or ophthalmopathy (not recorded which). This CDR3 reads CAISEASSSSSLGGELFF. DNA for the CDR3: TGTGCCATCAGTGAGGCCTCGAGCTCCTCTAGCCTCGGCGGGGAGCTGTTTTTT.